These 27 T cell receptor beta chains came from one sample sequenced in a study of cytomegalovirus exposure and HLA in healthy donors. The PCR was carried out with 60 Vbeta primers and 13 Jbeta primers. TCRdb's table, derived via immunoSEQ multiplex PCR, lists solely in-frame clones and lacks some. The sample lists around 100,000 clones; around four fifths were seen once. The sample taken for sequencing was PBMCs. The receptors originated from a man aged 30 to 39 in good health and CMV-seropositive.

V and J are TRBV5-1 and TRBJ2-7, with TRBD2 matching 9 bases. V shed 0 bases, J shed 5 bases, and the junction held 9 bases outside the gene matches. This CDR3 contains 16 residues. Germline CDR1 SGHRS, CDR2 YFSETQ. CDR3 sequence: CASSLVALAGNHEQYF. The CDR3, as DNA: TGCGCCAGCAGCTTGGTGGCCCTAGCGGGAAACCACGAGCAGTACTTC.

This clone was detected only a few times. The chain couples TRBV9 to TRBJ2-1, with no clear D. Germline V CDR1 and CDR2: SGDLS, YYNGEE. The germline V and J ends were trimmed by 0 bases and 11 bases, with 6 bases remaining between them. The CDR3 loop spans 11 amino acids. The CDR3, as DNA: TGTGCCAGCAGCGTAGAGCTCAAGCAGTTCTTC. Its protein is CASSVELKQFF.

The chain couples TRBV2 to TRBJ1-1; possibly TRBD1 for D (5 bases). The V gene lost 10 bases and the J gene lost 2 bases, with 11 bases spanning the gap. The CDR3 is 12 residues long. CDR1 and CDR2 (germline): SNHLY, FYNNEI. The CDR3 protein is CAIVGENTEAFF. Written as DNA, the CDR3 is TGTGCCATCGTAGGGGAAAACACTGAAGCTTTCTTT.

V and J are TRBV7-9 and TRBJ1-2; D ambiguous. Germline V gives CDR1 SEHNR, CDR2 FQNEAQ (reference sequence). V was cut by 3 bases and J by 0 bases, with 8 bases left in between. The CDR3 is 14 residues long. Written as DNA, the CDR3 is TGTGCCAGCAGCTTCGAGACAACTAACTATGGCTACACCTTC. Its protein is CASSFETTNYGYTF.

The chain carries TRBV7-2 and TRBJ2-7; maybe TRBD1 (6 bases). The V gene's germline CDR1 is SGHTA and CDR2 FQGNSA. Trimming left V 3 bases short and J 0 bases short, with 6 bases between. CDR3 length: 13 residues. CDR3 bases: TGTGCCAGCAGCTTGGGGGCCTCCTACGAGCAGTACTTC. Protein: CASSLGASYEQYF.

The V gene is TRBV5-1, the J gene TRBJ2-1; 14 positions match TRBD2. CDR3 length: 14 residues. Per germline, CDR1 SGHRS and CDR2 YFSETQ. The V gene end was trimmed by 7 bases and the J gene end by 3 bases; junction bases not matched to a gene: 0. The DNA for the CDR3 is TGCGCCAGCGGGACTAGCGGGGGCTACAATGAGCAGTTCTTC. It translates to CASGTSGGYNEQFF.

V usage is TRBV11-2 and J usage is TRBJ2-7, with TRBD2 as a possible D gene (6 bases). The CDR3 is 16 amino acids. Looked up from germline, CDR1 is SGHAT and CDR2 is FQNNGV. The ends were cut back, 5 bases at V and 0 bases at J, with 17 bases in the middle. The DNA for the CDR3 is TGTGCCAGCAGCCGACAAGTGAGAGCGGGCTCCTACGAGCAGTACTTC. This codes for CASSRQVRAGSYEQYF.

CDR3 in amino acids: CATSRARTNQETQYF. CDR3 bases: TGTGCCACCAGCAGAGCGAGAACTAACCAAGAGACCCAGTACTTC. The chain is built from TRBV15 and TRBJ2-5; no clear D. The CDR3 has 15 amino acids. The germline V and J ends were trimmed by 1 base and 0 bases, with 9 bases remaining between them. Germline V CDR1 and CDR2: LNHNV, YYDKDF (reference sequence).

The chain combines TRBV5-4 with TRBJ2-2; TRBD1 agrees at 9 bases. The trim removed 4 bases at V and 0 bases at J, leaving 4 bases unmatched. Germline V gene sequence: CDR1 SGHNT, CDR2 YYREEE (reference sequence). The CDR3 runs 16 residues. CDR3 DNA sequence: TGTGCCAGCAGCCCGGGACAGGGCGCGAACACCGGGGAGCTGTTTTTT. Its translation: CASSPGQGANTGELFF.

The CDR3 reads CASSGTPTYNEQFF. DNA for the CDR3: TGTGCCAGCAGCGGTACACCAACCTACAATGAGCAGTTCTTC. This sequence joins TRBV7-9 and TRBJ2-1, with no clear D. V was pared by 5 bases and J by 2 bases, with 10 bases between. CDR1 and CDR2 (germline): SEHNR, FQNEAQ (reference sequence). The CDR3 runs 14 residues.

The V call is TRBV7-6, the J call TRBJ2-5; 8 bases line up with TRBD2. Trimming removed 3 bases from V and 4 bases from J; junction bases left unmatched: 16. CDR1 SGHVS and CDR2 FNYEAQ come from the germline V gene. CDR3 length equals 18 residues. The CDR3 region is CASSFGASGSGSGETQYF. The CDR3, as DNA: TGTGCCAGCAGCTTCGGGGCTAGCGGGTCGGGGTCCGGAGAGACCCAGTACTTC.

Points on this clone: The identical CDR3 is also encoded by other nucleotide sequences in the sample. This chain connects TRBV18 to TRBJ2-7; D call uncertain. Looked up from germline, CDR1 is KGHSH and CDR2 is LQKENI. V was pared by 3 bases and J by 0 bases, with 6 bases between. This CDR3 contains 13 residues. The CDR3 DNA is TGTGCCAGCTCACCGAGTAGCTCCTACGAGCAGTACTTC. Protein sequence: CASSPSSSYEQYF.

The chain recombines TRBV7-9 with TRBJ1-6; 8 nucleotides agree with TRBD1. J gave up 2 bases and V 2 bases, and 2 bases lay outside the gene matches. The CDR3 is made up of 16 amino acids. Germline V gene sequence: CDR1 SEHNR, CDR2 FQNEAQ (reference sequence). CDR3 region: CASSLTGGTYNSPLHF. The CDR3 DNA reads TGTGCCAGCAGCTTAACAGGGGGAACCTATAATTCACCCCTCCACTTT.

The J gene is TRBJ1-3, the V gene TRBV6-5, with D tentatively TRBD1 (5 bases). V gave up 7 bases and J gave up 2 bases, with 9 bases separating them. In germline, CDR1 is MNHEY, CDR2 SVGAGI. The CDR3 loop spans 13 amino acids. This CDR3 reads CASTGVTGNTIYF. The CDR3, as DNA: TGTGCCAGCACGGGGGTCACTGGAAACACCATATATTTT.

Turning to this clone: A junction end diverges from the germline sequence, so it may reflect a read error. The chain is built from TRBV7-9 and TRBJ2-1; maybe TRBD2 (5 bases). The CDR3 contains 15 residues. The V gene's germline CDR1 is SEHNR and CDR2 FQNEAQ (reference sequence). The DNA of the CDR3 is TGTTCCAGCAGCTCTGTGGGAGTGCGTACGGATGAGCAGTTCTTC. Protein: CSSSSVGVRTDEQFF.

The chain is built from TRBV4-1 and TRBJ1-2, with D maybe TRBD1 (6 bases). Trimming removed 3 bases from V and 4 bases from J, with 27 bases in between. Germline values: CDR1 MGHRA, CDR2 YSYEKL. This CDR3 region has 19 residues. This CDR3 is CASSHPSRQGPRIGYGYTF. CDR3 DNA sequence: TGCGCCAGCAGCCACCCGAGTAGGCAGGGGCCTAGGATAGGCTATGGCTACACCTTC.

This chain uses TRBV28 with TRBJ2-3, with D tentatively TRBD1 (7 bases). V gave up 4 bases and J gave up 11 bases, with 16 bases separating them. The CDR3 has 13 residues. Germline lookup yields CDR1 MDHEN and CDR2 SYDVKM. This CDR3 reads CASSSLYRGGQYF. Written as DNA, the CDR3 is TGTGCCAGCAGTTCACTTTACAGGGGAGGGCAGTATTTT.

V is TRBV28 and J is TRBJ1-1; D is possibly TRBD1 (5 bases). Looked up from germline, CDR1 is MDHEN and CDR2 is SYDVKM. There are 12 residues in the CDR3. V lost 5 bases and J lost 10, with 14 bases in between. CDR3 residues: CASSPLGEAAFF. CDR3 sequence (DNA): TGTGCCAGCAGTCCGCTAGGGGAAGCAGCTTTCTTT.

This clone appeared a few times. This chain links TRBV10-3 with TRBJ1-5, with 7 nucleotides matching TRBD1. Per the germline V gene, CDR1 is ENHRY and CDR2 is SYGVKD. Unmatched junction bases numbered 7, after V lost 2 bases and J lost 6 bases. The CDR3 totals 15 residues. This CDR3 is CAISENRGGSQPQHF. The CDR3, as DNA: TGTGCCATCAGTGAGAACAGGGGCGGTAGTCAGCCCCAGCATTTT.

This clone was seen a single time. V is TRBV9 and J is TRBJ2-3, with a weak D call TRBD2 (6 bases). V was cut by 6 bases and J by 1 base, with 18 bases left in between. CDR1 is SGDLS, CDR2 YYNGEE, per germline. The CDR3 loop spans 16 amino acids. DNA of the CDR3: TGTGCCAGCACCACTAGCTGGGCAGGTGGCACAGATACGCAGTATTTT. This codes for CASTTSWAGGTDTQYF.

The chain has TRBV13 and TRBJ2-1; 9 bases are shared with TRBD1. J lost 8 bases, V lost 10 bases, and 6 bases had no gene match. CDR1 is PRHDT, CDR2 FYEKMQ, per germline (reference sequence). This CDR3 is 12 amino acids long. The CDR3 loop reads CATGQGNYEQFF. In nucleotides, the CDR3 is TGTGCCACAGGACAGGGGAACTATGAGCAGTTCTTC.

The V call is TRBV28, the J call TRBJ2-2; 8 bases fit TRBD1. After removal of 6 bases from V and 5 bases from J, the junction contained 14 bases not matched to a gene. The CDR3 is 17 residues long. The germline V gene encodes CDR1 MDHEN and CDR2 SYDVKM. The CDR3, as DNA: TGTGCCAGCAGAATCCTATTACTGACAGGGGCGACCGGGGAGCTGTTTTTT. Translation: CASRILLLTGATGELFF.

V is TRBV10-1 and J is TRBJ2-1, with TRBD1 matching 11 bases. Per the germline V gene, CDR1 is WNHNN and CDR2 is SYGVQD (reference sequence). V trimming: 8 bases; J trimming: 8 bases; junction bases outside the gene matches: 11. This CDR3 is 15 amino acids long. This chain's CDR3 is CASGLAGQGVDEQFF. CDR3 sequence (DNA): TGCGCCAGCGGGTTGGCGGGACAGGGGGTGGATGAGCAGTTCTTC.

J is TRBJ2-7 and V is TRBV7-8; 9 bases are a match to TRBD2. The CDR3 spans 14 residues. J gave up 4 bases and V 10 bases, and 11 bases lay outside the gene matches. Germline CDR1 reads SGHVS; CDR2 reads FQNEAQ. The CDR3 coding sequence is TGTGCCACCTCTCCGGGACTAGCTTTTTACGAGCAGTACTTC. As protein: CATSPGLAFYEQYF.

The V and J genes are TRBV7-9 and TRBJ1-2, with D maybe TRBD1 (5 bases). The CDR3 is made up of 15 amino acids. Trimming left V 4 bases short and J 4 bases short, with 16 bases between. The germline gives CDR1 SEHNR, CDR2 FQNEAQ (reference sequence). The CDR3 region has the DNA TGTGCCAGCAGCTCCTCGGGACTCAGTTCCTATGGCTACACCTTC. It encodes CASSSSGLSSYGYTF.

The rearrangement uses TRBV16 and TRBJ2-2, with D maybe TRBD1 (6 bases). CDR3 length equals 15 residues. Trimming removed 2 bases at V and 4 bases at J, with 11 bases between. In germline, CDR1 is KGHSY, CDR2 FQNENV. The CDR3 DNA is TGTGCCAGCAGCCAAGGAACAGGGAGCACCGGGGAGCTGTTTTTT. Its protein product is CASSQGTGSTGELFF.

The chain has TRBV7-2 and TRBJ1-3; 9 bases map to TRBD1. Germline V lookup: CDR1 SGHTA, CDR2 FQGNSA. Trimming cost V 5 bases and J 0 bases; bases outside gene matches: 8. This CDR3 has 17 residues. CDR3 nucleotide sequence: TGTGCCAGCAGCCAGTGGGGACAGGGCCGCTCTGGAAACACCATATATTTT. Amino acid sequence: CASSQWGQGRSGNTIYF.